The 19 T cell receptor beta chains below were found in one sample sequenced in a study of T cells in tuberculosis (dated by TCRdb to the late 2010s). The protocol used for the library was the immunoSEQ multiplex PCR assay. TCRdb took over this immuneACCESS table, retaining in-frame rearrangements with V and J assigned. Such tables are incomplete; in checked studies, under half of the missing clones stem from an unresolved V gene, and the remainder is unexplained. The sample records tens of thousands of clones, 80% to 90% of which are singletons. The top ten constitute about 15% of the sample. The sample comprised PBMCs. These receptors were obtained from a donor aged 5-35 years with latent tuberculosis or without tuberculosis infection.

The chain has TRBV25-1 and TRBJ2-7, with 8 bases identical to TRBD1. V trimming: 8 bases; J trimming: 5 bases; junction bases outside the gene matches: 14. Germline CDR1 reads MGHDK; CDR2 reads SYGVNS. The CDR3 extends over 15 amino acids. CDR3 loop: CASRHDGQGIHEQYF. DNA of the CDR3: TGTGCCAGCCGACATGATGGACAGGGTATTCACGAGCAGTACTTC.

The rearrangement links TRBV27 to TRBJ2-7; a weak D match, TRBD1 (6 bases). CDR3 size: 14 residues. The ends were cut back, 6 bases at V and 2 bases at J, with 14 bases in the middle. Looked up from germline, CDR1 is MNHEY and CDR2 is SMNVEV (reference sequence). The CDR3 sequence: CASRAYRDPYEQYF. In DNA form, the CDR3 reads TGTGCCAGCAGGGCCTACAGGGACCCCTACGAGCAGTACTTC.

This clone was observed once. The V gene is TRBV2, the J gene TRBJ1-2, with D maybe TRBD1 (6 bases). CDR3 length: 14 residues. The ends were cut back, 3 bases at V and 8 bases at J, with 16 bases in the middle. In germline, CDR1 is SNHLY, CDR2 FYNNEI. CDR3 amino acids: CASSDGGAWEGYTF. DNA for the CDR3: TGTGCCAGCAGTGATGGGGGCGCGTGGGAGGGCTACACCTTC.

The chain recombines TRBV19 with TRBJ2-2; maybe TRBD2 (6 bases). CDR3 size: 15 residues. Germline V gives CDR1 LNHDA, CDR2 SQIVND (reference sequence). V lost 3 bases and J 4 bases, leaving 12 bases between the germline ends. The CDR3 nucleotides are TGTGCCAGTAGTATTACGCAGGGAGGCACCGGGGAGCTGTTTTTT. Translation gives CASSITQGGTGELFF.

This clone appeared a few times. This chain connects TRBV2 to TRBJ1-1, with TRBD1 matching 8 bases. The germline V gene has CDR1 SNHLY and CDR2 FYNNEI. After removal of 7 bases from V and 0 bases from J, the junction contained 10 bases not matched to a gene. The CDR3 extends over 16 amino acids. The chain's CDR3 is CASTKEQGGLNTEAFF. CDR3 DNA: TGTGCCAGCACCAAAGAACAGGGGGGACTGAACACTGAAGCTTTCTTT.

The chain combines TRBV2 with TRBJ1-2, with 8 bases fitting TRBD1. The V gene's germline CDR1 is SNHLY and CDR2 FYNNEI. The CDR3 sequence is 14 residues long. V gave up 5 bases and J gave up 7 bases; unmatched junction bases: 9. CDR3 nucleotide sequence: TGTGCCAGCAGTAGACAGGGGCCGACGGGTGGCTACACCTTC. The encoded protein is CASSRQGPTGGYTF.

The chain has TRBV6-1 and TRBJ2-3; 13 nucleotides line up with TRBD2. Trimming at V came to 7 bases and at J to 5 bases, leaving 6 bases not matched to a gene. Germline V gene data show CDR1 as MNHNS and CDR2 as SASEGT. The CDR3 is 15 residues long. CDR3 region: CASKARLAGGDTQYF. The CDR3 DNA reads TGTGCCAGCAAGGCACGACTAGCGGGGGGAGATACGCAGTATTTT.

This clone has just one count. The chain uses TRBV27 and TRBJ1-1, with TRBD1 identical over 9 bases. Trimming at V came to 6 bases and at J to 3 bases, leaving 11 bases not matched to a gene. Germline assignment: CDR1 MNHEY and CDR2 SMNVEV (reference sequence). The CDR3 extends over 16 amino acids. The CDR3 coding sequence is TGTGCCAGCAGGCACAGGGGGCACATAACGGACACTGAAGCTTTCTTT. Amino acids: CASRHRGHITDTEAFF.

The CDR3 region is CASSESAGGETQYF. The CDR3 coding sequence is TGTGCCAGCAGTGAATCAGCCGGGGGTGAGACCCAGTACTTC. This sequence joins TRBV25-1 and TRBJ2-5; a weak D match, TRBD2 (6 bases). CDR3 size: 14 residues. V shed 1 base and J shed 5 bases, with 11 bases lying between them. The germline V gene encodes CDR1 MGHDK and CDR2 SYGVNS. Supplemented by reference TRBV25-1 and TRBJ2-5, the full variable domain reads EADIYQTPRYLVIGTGKKITLECSQTMGHDKMYWYQQDPGMELHLIHYSYGVNSTEKGDLSSESTVSRIRTEHFPLTLESARPSHTSQYLCASSESAGGETQYFGPGTRLLVL.

The CDR3 sequence is CASSGTSDNEQFF. The CDR3 DNA is TGTGCCAGTTCCGGGACTAGCGACAATGAGCAGTTCTTC. J is TRBJ2-1 and V is TRBV5-6; 10 bases are a match to TRBD2. The J segment lost 5 bases and the V segment lost 8 bases, leaving 4 bases of the junction unmatched. Germline CDR1 SGHDT, CDR2 YYEEEE. There are 13 residues in the CDR3.

The chain has TRBV15 and TRBJ2-3, with TRBD2 as a possible D gene (6 bases). This CDR3 spans 13 amino acids. Germline V gives CDR1 LNHNV, CDR2 YYDKDF (reference sequence). The ends were cut back, 7 bases at V and 1 base at J, with 9 bases in the middle. CDR3 in amino acids: CATKRAGTDTQYF. Here the CDR3 DNA reads TGTGCCACCAAGCGGGCGGGCACAGATACGCAGTATTTT. Full variable domain (remainder filled in from reference TRBV15 and TRBJ2-3): DAMVIQNPRYQVTQFGKPVTLSCSQTLNHNVMYWYQQKSSQAPKLLFHYYDKDFNNEADTPDNFQSRRPNTSFCFLDIRSPGLGDTAMYLCATKRAGTDTQYFGPGTRLTVL.

This clone was observed once. The rearrangement joins TRBV18 to TRBJ1-6; a possible D gene is TRBD1 (5 bases). V lost 3 bases and J 0 bases, leaving 9 bases between the germline ends. The CDR3 loop spans 16 amino acids. Germline-derived CDR1 and CDR2 are KGHSH and LQKENI. Here the CDR3 DNA reads TGTGCCAGCTCACCGGGGGGGTCCTCCTATAATTCACCCCTCCACTTT. This translates into CASSPGGSSYNSPLHF. Full variable domain (remainder filled in from reference TRBV18 and TRBJ1-6): NAGVMQNPRHLVRRRGQEARLRCSPMKGHSHVYWYRQLPEEGLKFMVYLQKENIIDESGMPKERFSAEFPKEGPSILRIQQVVRGDSAAYFCASSPGGSSYNSPLHFGNGTRLTVT.

This chain joins TRBV15 and TRBJ2-5; 8 nucleotides agree with TRBD2. V was pared by 8 bases and J by 5 bases, with 7 bases of the junction left unmatched. Germline CDR1 and CDR2: LNHNV and YYDKDF (reference sequence). This CDR3 comprises 13 residues. The CDR3 DNA reads as TGTGCCACCCAGCGGGGGTTTGGTGAGACCCAGTACTTC. Translation: CATQRGFGETQYF.

This clone was seen more than once but under ten times. The chain employs TRBV4-1 and TRBJ1-5; D is uncertain. The V end was cut by 0 bases, the J end by 7 bases, with 10 bases between. The CDR3 spans 14 residues. In germline, CDR1 is MGHRA, CDR2 YSYEKL. CDR3 sequence reads: CASSQELIEQPQHF. The CDR3 bases are TGCGCCAGCAGCCAAGAACTAATCGAGCAGCCCCAGCATTTT.

The genes are TRBV7-2 and TRBJ2-2; 11 bases are shared with TRBD2. Trimming took 1 base from V and 3 from J; bases not matched to a gene: 1. The CDR3 covers 16 residues. Germline loops: CDR1 SGHTA, CDR2 FQGNSA. The CDR3 coding sequence is TGTGCCAGCAGCTTAGTAGCGGGGGGGTACACCGGGGAGCTGTTTTTT. Translated, it gives CASSLVAGGYTGELFF.

This chain uses TRBV7-2 with TRBJ1-4; perhaps TRBD1 as D (6 bases). The germline CDR1 and CDR2 sequences are SGHTA and FQGNSA. The CDR3 contains 15 residues. V lost 5 bases, J lost 2 bases, and 12 bases lay in between. This CDR3 reads CASSRGRGTNEKLFF. The CDR3 DNA follows: TGTGCCAGCAGCAGGGGGAGGGGGACTAATGAAAAACTGTTTTTT.

This chain joins TRBV7-2 and TRBJ2-7; the D is unclear. Germline lookup yields CDR1 SGHTA and CDR2 FQGNSA. Trimming cost V 5 bases and J 3 bases, with 14 bases left between them. The CDR3 extends over 14 amino acids. The CDR3: CASSQVGLGYEQYF. In DNA, the CDR3 is TGTGCCAGCAGCCAGGTCGGTCTTGGCTACGAGCAGTACTTC.

This chain connects TRBV7-2 to TRBJ1-1; no reliable D call. CDR3 size: 13 residues. Germline CDR1 reads SGHTA; CDR2 reads FQGNSA. The V end was cut by 5 bases, the J end by 1 base, with 8 bases between. The CDR3 loop is CASSRRSNTEAFF. Written as DNA, the CDR3 is TGTGCCAGCAGCCGGAGGTCGAACACTGAAGCTTTCTTT. Variable domain in full (rest from reference TRBV7-2 and TRBJ1-1): GAGVSQSPSNKVTEKGKDVELRCDPISGHTALYWYRQSLGQGLEFLIYFQGNSAPDKSGLPSDRFSAERTGGSVSTLTIQRTQQEDSAVYLCASSRRSNTEAFFGQGTRLTVV.

In DNA, the CDR3 is TGTGCCAGCAGCCGGACGGACTTTTATGGCTACACCTTC. Amino acid sequence: CASSRTDFYGYTF. The rearrangement links TRBV5-6 to TRBJ1-2; D not certain. CDR1 SGHDT and CDR2 YYEEEE come from the germline V gene. V dropped 4 bases and J dropped 5 bases, with 12 bases sitting between them. This CDR3 is 13 amino acids long.